These 3 T cell receptor beta chains came from one sample sequenced in a study of cytomegalovirus exposure and HLA in healthy donors. The study ran its PCR with 60 Vbeta and 13 Jbeta primers. The protocol was immunoSEQ multiplex PCR, while the TCRdb copy is restricted to in-frame clones and leaves out a portion. The sample includes approximately 110,000 clones, 70% to 80% of them seen just once. The sample consisted of PBMCs. These receptors were collected from a man over 45 in good health and CMV-seronegative.

The chain is built from TRBV6-1 and TRBJ1-6, with D tentatively TRBD1 (6 bases). V lost 6 bases to trimming and J lost 9 bases, with 18 bases between them. The CDR3 spans 15 residues. Germline loops: CDR1 MNHNS, CDR2 SASEGT. Here the CDR3 reads CASRDRQEPISPLHF. For the CDR3, the DNA is TGTGCCAGCAGGGACAGACAGGAGCCAATTTCACCCCTCCACTTT.

This chain connects TRBV5-6 to TRBJ1-2, with D tentatively TRBD1 (5 bases). V lost 4 bases and J 2 bases, leaving 9 bases between the germline ends. Germline values: CDR1 SGHDT, CDR2 YYEEEE. The CDR3 sequence is 13 residues long. Here the CDR3 DNA reads TGTGCCAGCAGCCCGACAGAGAACTATGGCTACACCTTC. Translating it yields CASSPTENYGYTF.

This chain uses TRBV2 with TRBJ1-5, with a tentative D call TRBD1 (5 bases). Trimming left V 4 bases short and J 10 bases short, with 14 bases between. The CDR3 loop spans 13 amino acids. The V gene's germline CDR1 is SNHLY and CDR2 FYNNEI. CDR3 DNA sequence: TGTGCCAGCAGTGTTGGAAGGGGATTTCCCCAGCATTTT. Translated: CASSVGRGFPQHF.